This is a list of T cell receptor beta chains from one sample in a study of PD-1 blockade in classical Hodgkin lymphoma. Sequencing was performed with immunoSEQ multiplex PCR; in TCRdb, only in-frame clones are kept and a portion is missing. The profile shows approximately 24,000 clones, around 80% of them singletons. The specimen comprised peripheral blood mononuclear cells (PBMCs), sampled before the fourth cycle of nivolumab. The receptors were sampled from a human donor with classical Hodgkin lymphoma. The CDR3 runs from the conserved cysteine through the conserved F or W. Fields, in order: CDR3 DNA, CDR3 protein, J gene, clone size, D gene, V gene. A D gene is named only where the DNA matches it firmly. Size is stated for part of the rows, as once, few or many counts, or as a class when the clone is expanded.

DNA: TGCGCCAGCAGCCAAGGGACAGGGGTTGGCACTGAAGCTTTCTTT
CDR3: CASSQGTGVGTEAFF
J: TRBJ1-1
size: -
D: TRBD1
V: TRBV4-3

DNA: TGTGCCAGTAGTATCGGTCAGGGCTTCCCCTACGAGCAGTACTTC
CDR3: CASSIGQGFPYEQYF
J: TRBJ2-7
size: -
D: -
V: TRBV19

DNA: TGTGCCAGCAGCGTAGCGGAGGGGTCCTCCGCGGGCTACACCTTC
CDR3: CASSVAEGSSAGYTF
J: TRBJ1-2
size: -
D: -
V: TRBV9

DNA: TGTGCCAGCAGCACCCACTACGAGCAGTACTTC
CDR3: CASSTHYEQYF
J: TRBJ2-7
size: -
D: -
V: TRBV7-8

DNA: TGTGCCAGCAGTGCCGGATATTCACCCCTCCACTTT
CDR3: CASSAGYSPLHF
J: TRBJ1-6
size: -
D: -
V: TRBV2

DNA: TGTGCCAGCAGTTTCTACACCGGGGAGCTGTTTTTT
CDR3: CASSFYTGELFF
J: TRBJ2-2
size: -
D: -
V: TRBV28

DNA: TGCGCCAGCAGTGAGTGTGGGAAAAAACTGTTTTTT
CDR3: CASSECGKKLFF
J: TRBJ1-4
size: -
D: -
V: TRBV10-1

DNA: TGTGCCAGCAGCTTTAAGCTCCCGACAAATGAGCAGTTCTTC
CDR3: CASSFKLPTNEQFF
J: TRBJ2-1
size: -
D: -
V: TRBV11-2

DNA: TGTGCCACCAGCAGAGATTTGTTAGGGTCGGGGTCCAAAAACATTCAGTACTTC
CDR3: CATSRDLLGSGSKNIQYF
J: TRBJ2-4
size: -
D: -
V: TRBV15

DNA: TGTGCCAGCAGCCCTGGACCTGTGCAGTACTTC
CDR3: CASSPGPVQYF
J: TRBJ2-7
size: -
D: -
V: TRBV14

DNA: TGTGCCAGCAGCTTAACAGGGGTGGTCTATGGCTACACCTTC
CDR3: CASSLTGVVYGYTF
J: TRBJ1-2
size: -
D: TRBD1
V: TRBV11-2

DNA: TGTGCCAGCAGGGACACAGGGGCTGCCTACAATGAGCAGTTCTTC
CDR3: CASRDTGAAYNEQFF
J: TRBJ2-1
size: -
D: TRBD1
V: TRBV2

DNA: TGTGCCAGCAGAGCCTCGGGGGCGACGTTAGGGGGAGGCTACACCTTC
CDR3: CASRASGATLGGGYTF
J: TRBJ1-2
size: -
D: -
V: TRBV2

DNA: TGTGCCAGCAGCTACCCGGACAGGGGCTCTAGCGGGGAGCTGTTTTTT
CDR3: CASSYPDRGSSGELFF
J: TRBJ2-2
size: few
D: TRBD1
V: TRBV5-4

DNA: TGTGCCAGCAGTTACGACAGCTTCTACGAGCAGTACTTC
CDR3: CASSYDSFYEQYF
J: TRBJ2-7
size: once
D: -
V: TRBV6-5

DNA: TGTGCCAGCAGCTTTGAATACGAGCAGTACTTC
CDR3: CASSFEYEQYF
J: TRBJ2-7
size: once
D: -
V: TRBV7-2

DNA: TGTGCCAGCAGCTTGTCCCCGGGACAGGGGGCCGGTGGCTACACCTTC
CDR3: CASSLSPGQGAGGYTF
J: TRBJ1-2
size: -
D: TRBD1
V: TRBV5-5

DNA: TGTGCCAGCAGCTTAGATCTCCCCCCGGTGTTTTTT
CDR3: CASSLDLPPVFF
J: TRBJ1-4
size: -
D: -
V: TRBV11-2

DNA: TGCGCCAGCAGCTTGGCCGCAGGGGACTACGAGCAGTACTTC
CDR3: CASSLAAGDYEQYF
J: TRBJ2-7
size: -
D: -
V: TRBV5-1

DNA: TGCGCCAGCAGTGAGTGGGACACTGAAGCTTTCTTT
CDR3: CASSEWDTEAFF
J: TRBJ1-1
size: -
D: -
V: TRBV10-2

DNA: TGTGCCAGCAGCCCAGGGACAGGAGGTGACACAGATACGCAGTATTTT
CDR3: CASSPGTGGDTDTQYF
J: TRBJ2-3
size: -
D: TRBD1
V: TRBV13

DNA: TGTGCCAGCAGCTTTCAGGGACAGACGAACACCGGGGAGCTGTTTTTT
CDR3: CASSFQGQTNTGELFF
J: TRBJ2-2
size: once
D: TRBD1
V: TRBV7-3

DNA: TGTGCCAGTATACTAGCAGGGACTTTCTACGAGCAGTACTTC
CDR3: CASILAGTFYEQYF
J: TRBJ2-7
size: -
D: -
V: TRBV2

DNA: TGTGCCAGCAGTAGAGGGGCGGACACTGAAGCTTTCTTT
CDR3: CASSRGADTEAFF
J: TRBJ1-1
size: -
D: -
V: TRBV11-2

DNA: TGTGCCAGCAGCCAATATGAGACTACAGGCGAGCAGTACTTC
CDR3: CASSQYETTGEQYF
J: TRBJ2-7
size: -
D: -
V: TRBV5-5

DNA: TGTGCCAGCAGCCGAGGGCTTTATAGCAATCAGCCCCAGCATTTT
CDR3: CASSRGLYSNQPQHF
J: TRBJ1-5
size: -
D: -
V: TRBV27

DNA: TGTGCCAGCACCTACCATGTCGGCTATGGCTACACCTTC
CDR3: CASTYHVGYGYTF
J: TRBJ1-2
size: -
D: -
V: TRBV2

DNA: TGTGCCAGCACCAAACAGGGTGATCAGCCCCAGCATTTT
CDR3: CASTKQGDQPQHF
J: TRBJ1-5
size: -
D: -
V: TRBV7-2

DNA: TGTGCCAGCAGCGTAGCCGGGGGCTCCTACAATGAGCAGTTCTTC
CDR3: CASSVAGGSYNEQFF
J: TRBJ2-1
size: few
D: -
V: TRBV9

DNA: TGTGCCAGTAGTATGATCAAGGCCTACAATGAGCAGTTCTTC
CDR3: CASSMIKAYNEQFF
J: TRBJ2-1
size: -
D: -
V: TRBV19

DNA: TGTGCCAGCAGTTTATCAGAGGATTGGAATGAGCAGTTCTTC
CDR3: CASSLSEDWNEQFF
J: TRBJ2-1
size: -
D: -
V: TRBV27

DNA: TGTGCCAGCAGCCATCCCCTTCTAGCGGGAGGCATCGAGCAGTACTTC
CDR3: CASSHPLLAGGIEQYF
J: TRBJ2-7
size: -
D: TRBD2
V: TRBV7-9

DNA: TGCGCCAGCAGCTTGGGCACCTCTTCCCTATACAATGAGCAGTTCTTC
CDR3: CASSLGTSSLYNEQFF
J: TRBJ2-1
size: -
D: -
V: TRBV5-1

DNA: TGTGCCAGCAGTTACGCCACAGGGACGTACGAGCAGTACTTC
CDR3: CASSYATGTYEQYF
J: TRBJ2-7
size: -
D: -
V: TRBV6-5

DNA: TGTGCCAGCAGCTTAGCGACAGAACAAGAGACCCAGTACTTC
CDR3: CASSLATEQETQYF
J: TRBJ2-5
size: -
D: -
V: TRBV11-3

DNA: TGTGCCAGCAGCCACGCCCGCATAGCGGGAGTAGGGACCTACGAGCAGTACTTC
CDR3: CASSHARIAGVGTYEQYF
J: TRBJ2-7
size: -
D: TRBD2
V: TRBV4-2

DNA: TGTGCCAGCAGCTTGACAGGGGGAAAACTGTTTTTT
CDR3: CASSLTGGKLFF
J: TRBJ1-4
size: -
D: TRBD1
V: TRBV11-2

DNA: TGTGCCAGCAGCTTGGGTCTAGCGGGAGGGATAGATACGCAGTATTTT
CDR3: CASSLGLAGGIDTQYF
J: TRBJ2-3
size: once
D: TRBD2
V: TRBV5-4

DNA: TGCGCCAGCAGCCAAGATTGGGCGGAAACTGAAGCTTTCTTT
CDR3: CASSQDWAETEAFF
J: TRBJ1-1
size: -
D: -
V: TRBV4-3

DNA: TGTGCCAGCAGTGTTGGCAGGGAAACCGGGGAGCTGTTTTTT
CDR3: CASSVGRETGELFF
J: TRBJ2-2
size: -
D: -
V: TRBV2

DNA: TGCGCCAGCAGCTTGGACTCGGCTAACACCGGGGAGCTGTTTTTT
CDR3: CASSLDSANTGELFF
J: TRBJ2-2
size: -
D: -
V: TRBV5-1

DNA: TGTGCCTGGGGAATCAGGGGGGACTACACCTTC
CDR3: CAWGIRGDYTF
J: TRBJ1-2
size: -
D: TRBD1
V: TRBV30

DNA: TGTGCCAGCAAAGGGGACACTTACTCCTACGAGCAGTACTTC
CDR3: CASKGDTYSYEQYF
J: TRBJ2-7
size: -
D: -
V: TRBV6-1

DNA: TGTGCCAGCAGTTCGATGTCCCCCACAGATACGCAGTATTTT
CDR3: CASSSMSPTDTQYF
J: TRBJ2-3
size: -
D: -
V: TRBV28

DNA: TGTGCAAGTCGCCGTGGACTAGCGGATTCCCCCCACATTTGCACAGATACGCAGTATTTT
CDR3: CASRRGLADSPHICTDTQYF
J: TRBJ2-3
size: -
D: -
V: TRBV12-2

DNA: TGTGCCAGCAGTGAGCTAGACTACCTGTCCCCGGGGCAGTTCTTC
CDR3: CASSELDYLSPGQFF
J: TRBJ2-1
size: once
D: -
V: TRBV2

DNA: TGTGCCAGCAGCTTAGCAGGGACCTACGAGCAGTACTTC
CDR3: CASSLAGTYEQYF
J: TRBJ2-7
size: -
D: -
V: TRBV7-9

DNA: TGTGCCAGCAGTTTATACTGGGGCACAGATACGCAGTATTTT
CDR3: CASSLYWGTDTQYF
J: TRBJ2-3
size: -
D: -
V: TRBV27

DNA: TGTGCCAGCAGTGAAGAGGTCAGCACTGAAGCTTTCTTT
CDR3: CASSEEVSTEAFF
J: TRBJ1-1
size: -
D: -
V: TRBV2

DNA: TGTGCCAGCAGCTTAGATGGGGCGGGAGGTACTGAAGCTTTCTTT
CDR3: CASSLDGAGGTEAFF
J: TRBJ1-1
size: few
D: -
V: TRBV7-6

DNA: TGCGCCAGCATGCCAACGGGGCTAGCGGGATCAAATGAGCAGTTCTTC
CDR3: CASMPTGLAGSNEQFF
J: TRBJ2-1
size: once
D: TRBD2
V: TRBV5-1

DNA: TGTGCCAGTAAGATCCAGGGAGATCCCCCACAGAACACTGAAGCTTTCTTT
CDR3: CASKIQGDPPQNTEAFF
J: TRBJ1-1
size: -
D: -
V: TRBV19

DNA: TGTGCCAGCAGTCAGGATGGGCAGAGGGGCACTGAAGCTTTCTTT
CDR3: CASSQDGQRGTEAFF
J: TRBJ1-1
size: -
D: -
V: TRBV27